This TCR beta chain stems from a study of blood T cell repertoires in COVID-19. Study at large: PBMCs, B-cell-depleted T cells, or T cells were the source of the cDNA or gDNA that made up the material.

Authors' processing steps: Scientists estimated how many nucleated cells there were by amplifying reference gene primers. Here immunoSEQ multiplex PCR was the method, and the copy in TCRdb shows in-frame clones only, minus some. V and J calls and clone size are copied from that table; D and trimming were computed from the DNA. The sample has about 74,000 clones, about 69% seen once. V dropped 4 bases and J dropped 5 bases, with 17 bases sitting between them. The germline V gene encodes CDR1 KGHSH and CDR2 LQKENI. There are 15 residues in the CDR3. This clonotype was obtained from an older man with acute or convalescent COVID-19. The rearrangement uses TRBV18 and TRBJ1-1; the D is unclear. The specimen sequenced was peripheral blood. The CDR3 here is CASSLLSGRPTEAFF. The DNA of the CDR3 is TGTGCCAGCTCACTACTCTCCGGGAGGCCGACTGAAGCTTTCTTT.